The 5 T cell receptor beta chains listed next were all sequenced from one sample in a study of graft-versus-host responses after intestinal transplantation. The repertoire was sequenced with immunoSEQ multiplex PCR; TCRdb's copy has only in-frame clones and lacks some. This sample carries about 120,000 clones, roughly 95% of them seen once, and the ten largest clones take 3% to 3.5%. Antigens of these TCRs are unknown. The sample was unstimulated CD8+ T cells sorted from spleen or lymph node cells, taken before intestinal transplant. The receptors here all came from a human donor who received an intestinal transplant.

The rearrangement links TRBV4-1 to TRBJ2-3, with D perhaps TRBD1 or TRBD2 (6 bases each). Germline lookup yields CDR1 MGHRA and CDR2 YSYEKL. The CDR3 runs to 17 residues. V lost 0 bases and J lost 0, with 13 bases in between. This CDR3 is CASSQDEGGTSTDTQYF. The CDR3 nucleotides are TGCGCCAGCAGCCAAGATGAGGGGGGAACTAGCACAGATACGCAGTATTTT.

This clone appeared a single time. The rearrangement uses TRBV6-5 and TRBJ1-2; no firm D call. The CDR3 spans 14 residues. In germline, CDR1 is MNHEY, CDR2 SVGAGI. The V and J ends lost 5 bases and 2 bases respectively, with 12 bases between them. The CDR3 DNA reads TGTGCCAGCAGTCCGGTGCAGAACAACTATGGCTACACCTTC. Translation gives CASSPVQNNYGYTF.

This chain joins TRBV7-3 and TRBJ1-1; D perhaps matches TRBD1 (5 bases). V gave up 5 bases and J gave up 1 base, with 8 bases separating them. The CDR3 spans 13 residues. The germline CDR1 and CDR2 sequences are SGHTA and FQGTGA. The CDR3 is CASSPTGNTEAFF. CDR3 DNA sequence: TGTGCCAGCAGCCCCACAGGGAACACTGAAGCTTTCTTT.

The chain carries TRBV5-1 and TRBJ2-7; D could derive from TRBD1 or TRBD2 (5 bases each). Trimming removed 7 bases from V and 3 bases from J, with 20 bases in between. The CDR3 loop spans 15 amino acids. Germline CDR1 reads SGHRS; CDR2 reads YFSETQ. Here the CDR3 reads CASRFRVGRYYEQYF. CDR3 in DNA: TGCGCCAGCCGATTCCGGGTGGGACGGTACTACGAGCAGTACTTC.

The J gene is TRBJ2-7, the V gene TRBV4-1; no clear D. Germline loops: CDR1 MGHRA, CDR2 YSYEKL. V lost 1 base, J lost 6 bases, and 19 bases lay in between. The CDR3 spans 16 residues. Here the CDR3 reads CASSQVSALGSTEQYF. The CDR3 DNA reads TGCGCCAGCAGCCAAGTATCCGCCCTAGGGTCTACCGAGCAGTACTTC.